The present entry profiles one TCR beta chain with its context. One end of the junction does not line up with germline, which may come from a read error. Germline values: CDR1 SNHLY, CDR2 FYNNEI. The CDR3 runs 15 residues. The sample belongs to a study of T cells in localized non-small cell lung cancer. Measured with immunoSEQ multiplex PCR; TCRdb has only the in-frame clones, and not every one. This sample has about 40,000 clones, with about 86% found just once. The TCR was taken from a male donor aged 60 or over with stage II lung adenocarcinoma. The rearrangement joins TRBV2 to TRBJ2-2; 12 nucleotides match TRBD2. The input for sequencing was peripheral blood mononuclear cells, taken before any cancer treatment. CDR3 in DNA: TGTACCAGCACCAAGGGGACTAGCGGGCCCGGGGAGCTGTTTTTT. Translation gives CTSTKGTSGPGELFF.